The 2 T cell receptor beta chains below all came from one sample that was sequenced in a study of blood T cell repertoires in COVID-19 (TCRdb year 2020). Preparation of the library involved the immunoSEQ multiplex PCR assay. TCRdb provides this immuneACCESS table in a form limited to in-frame rearrangements. Some clones are lacking; in checked studies, under half of them reflect an unresolved V gene, and why the rest are absent is not known. The sample table records some 150,000 clones; about 80% of these occur just once. 1.6% of the sample lies in the top ten. The specimen sequenced was peripheral blood. The receptors here all came from a human donor in a cohort sampled during active COVID-19.

The rearrangement uses TRBV6-1 and TRBJ1-5; 11 bases map to TRBD1. J lost 9 bases, V lost 3 bases, and 10 bases had no gene match. Germline V gives CDR1 MNHNS, CDR2 SASEGT. The CDR3 runs 16 residues. The CDR3 region has the DNA TGTGCCAGCAGTGAGGGCTGGACAGGGGGCCCTCGGCCCCAGCATTTT. Translation gives CASSEGWTGGPRPQHF.

V is TRBV2 and J is TRBJ2-3; TRBD2 matches at 16 bases. Germline V gene sequence: CDR1 SNHLY, CDR2 FYNNEI. Germline trimming cut 5 bases from V and 0 bases from J; bases unmatched to any gene: 11. There are 20 residues in the CDR3. Written as DNA, the CDR3 is TGTGCCAGCAGTCCGGGACTAGCGGGAGGGCCAACCTTTAGCACAGATACGCAGTATTTT. Its translation is CASSPGLAGGPTFSTDTQYF.